The rows below give T cell receptor beta chains drawn from one sample of a study of spatial heterogeneity in lung cancer. MiXCR was run by TCRdb on the 5' RACE reads, yielding one entry per CDR3 protein. The top ten hold approximately 7.5% of the sample, which has 20,000 to 30,000 distinct CDR3 sequences, 8.8% seen once. This specimen consisted of lung tumor tissue, obtained at surgery. The origin of the receptors is a male donor with early-stage non-small cell lung cancer. The CDR3 runs from the conserved cysteine through the conserved F or W. Each record gives: D gene, V gene, CDR3 length, clone size, J gene, CDR3 protein, CDR3 DNA. The D gene is left open where the match is weak. Part of the rows lack a size; the others show once, few, many or a class for expanded clones.

>-|TRBV7-8|14|few|TRBJ2-1
CASSLGEPYNEQFF
TGTGCCAGCAGCTTAGGGGAACCCTACAATGAGCAGTTCTTC
>-|TRBV27|14|many|TRBJ2-1
CASSLFSGYNEQFF
TGTGCCAGCAGTTTGTTTTCCGGATACAATGAGCAGTTCTTC
>-|TRBV19|13|-|TRBJ1-1
CASRKSGPREAFF
TGTGCCAGTAGGAAAAGCGGGCCTCGGGAAGCTTTCTTT
>-|TRBV30|12|few|TRBJ1-5
CAWSGQYQPQHF
TGTGCCTGGAGTGGCCAGTATCAGCCCCAGCATTTT
>TRBD2|TRBV7-8|16|-|TRBJ2-7
CASSLNPRTSGGEQYF
TGTGCCAGCAGCTTAAACCCGCGGACTAGCGGGGGCGAGCAGTACTTC
>-|TRBV6-2/TRBV6-3|12|many|TRBJ1-1
CASSPRTYEAFF
TGTGCCAGCAGTCCTCGGACTTATGAAGCTTTCTTT
>-|TRBV7-9|15|many|TRBJ1-1
CASVPAGFQPHTAFF
TGTGCCTCTGTCCCCGCGGGGTTTCAGCCTCACACAGCTTTCTTT
>TRBD1|TRBV5-1|17|-|TRBJ1-6
CASSLSGQGLISSPLHF
TGCGCCAGCAGCTTATCGGGACAGGGGCTTATATCCTCACCCCTCCACTTT
>-|TRBV7-3|13|few|TRBJ1-5
CASSLEPNQPQHF
TGTGCCAGCAGCTTGGAACCAAATCAGCCCCAGCATTTT
>TRBD2|TRBV29-1|14|-|TRBJ2-5
CSGGLAAKQETQYF
TGCAGCGGCGGACTAGCGGCAAAACAAGAGACCCAGTACTTC
>TRBD2|TRBV7-9|18|-|TRBJ2-3
CASPSTLAGSSSTDTQYF
TGTGCCAGCCCGTCCACCTTAGCGGGTTCTTCTAGCACAGATACGCAGTATTTT
>-|TRBV28|15|-|TRBJ2-3
CASNHGSVSTDTQYF
TGTGCCAGCAACCACGGCAGCGTGAGCACAGATACGCAGTATTTT
>TRBD1|TRBV15|15|medium-sized|TRBJ2-4
CATSSRDRAGNIQYF
TGTGCCACCAGCAGTAGGGACAGGGCCGGGAACATTCAGTACTTC
>TRBD2|TRBV2|15|-|TRBJ2-2
CASLRAGGLTGELFF
TGTGCCAGCCTTCGAGCGGGGGGGCTCACCGGGGAGCTGTTTTTT
>-|TRBV7-3|14|-|TRBJ2-3
CASSFQPLTDTQYF
TGTGCCAGCAGCTTCCAACCGCTCACAGATACGCAGTATTTT
>TRBD2|TRBV11-2|14|many|TRBJ2-3
CASRPPGGADTQYF
TGTGCCAGCAGGCCTCCCGGGGGGGCAGATACGCAGTATTTT
>-|TRBV5-6|16|-|TRBJ1-1
CASSLWGRPSGAEAFF
TGTGCCAGCAGCTTGTGGGGCCGTCCCTCGGGAGCTGAAGCTTTCTTT
>-|TRBV28|14|many|TRBJ2-3
CASAAGFISDTQYF
TGTGCCAGCGCCGCGGGGTTTATTTCGGATACGCAGTATTTT
>-|TRBV28|13|few|TRBJ2-1
CASSFSTRVEQFF
TGTGCCAGCAGTTTTTCCACTCGGGTTGAGCAGTTCTTC
>-|TRBV7-9|14|few|TRBJ2-7
CASSLRGDSYEQYF
TGTGCCAGCAGCTTAAGGGGGGACTCCTACGAGCAGTACTTC
>TRBD1|TRBV5-6|14|medium-sized|TRBJ2-3
CASSPRDRDHTQYF
TGTGCCAGCAGCCCCCGGGACAGGGATCATACGCAGTATTTT
>TRBD1|TRBV6-5|17|few|TRBJ2-2
CASSYGPGQGLTGELFF
TGTGCCAGCAGTTACGGGCCGGGACAGGGATTGACCGGGGAGCTGTTTTTT
>TRBD1|TRBV11-3|12|-|TRBJ1-1
CASSQTGGQPVF
TGTGCCAGCAGCCAGACAGGGGGACAGCCTGTCTTT
>-|TRBV6-5|12|many|TRBJ2-2
CASSQGTGELFF
TGTGCCAGCAGCCAGGGAACCGGGGAGCTGTTTTTT
>-|TRBV28|14|-|TRBJ1-2
CASRVPKTPGGYTF
TGTGCCAGCAGGGTCCCCAAGACCCCGGGAGGCTACACCTTC
>TRBD1|TRBV27|19|few|TRBJ2-7
CASSKTGTGTPDRLYEQYF
TGTGCCAGCAGTAAAACCGGGACAGGGACCCCCGATCGGCTCTACGAGCAGTACTTC
>-|TRBV28|13|many|TRBJ2-2
CASSSRGIGELFF
TGTGCCAGCAGTTCCAGGGGAATCGGGGAGCTGTTTTTT
>-|TRBV7-2|15|few|TRBJ1-4
CASSLSGAFAEKLFF
TGTGCCAGCAGCTTATCAGGGGCCTTCGCTGAAAAACTGTTTTTT
>-|TRBV28|14|medium-sized|TRBJ1-4
CASSGTVPNEKLFF
TGTGCCAGCAGTGGGACCGTCCCTAATGAAAAACTGTTTTTT
>TRBD1|TRBV5-8|14|many|TRBJ2-2
CASSTGQGIGELFF
TGTGCCAGCAGCACGGGACAGGGGATCGGGGAGCTGTTTTTT
>TRBD1|TRBV25-1|14|-|TRBJ1-6
CASRTGTGFSPLHF
TGTGCCAGCAGGACCGGGACAGGGTTTTCACCCCTCCACTTT
>-|TRBV6-5|12|-|TRBJ2-7
CASSQGGYEQYF
TGTGCCAGCAGCCAAGGGGGGTACGAGCAGTACTTC
>TRBD1|TRBV2|14|few|TRBJ2-7
CASRPGQGAYEQYF
TGTGCCAGCAGGCCGGGACAGGGGGCGTACGAGCAGTACTTC
>-|TRBV7-2|13|-|TRBJ2-7
CASSPTTSYEQYF
TGTGCCAGCAGCCCGACTACGTCCTACGAGCAGTACTTC